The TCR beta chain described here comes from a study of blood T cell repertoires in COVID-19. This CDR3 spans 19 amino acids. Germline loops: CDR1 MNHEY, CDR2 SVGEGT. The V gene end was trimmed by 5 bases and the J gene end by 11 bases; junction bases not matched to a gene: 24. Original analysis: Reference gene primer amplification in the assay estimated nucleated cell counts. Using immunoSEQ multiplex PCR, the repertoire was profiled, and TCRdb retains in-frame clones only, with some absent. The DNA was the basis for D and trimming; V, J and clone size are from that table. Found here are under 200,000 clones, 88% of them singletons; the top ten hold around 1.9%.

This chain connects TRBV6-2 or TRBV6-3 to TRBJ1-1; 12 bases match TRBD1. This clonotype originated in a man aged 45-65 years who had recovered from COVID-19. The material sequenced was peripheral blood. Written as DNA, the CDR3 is TGTGCCAGCAGTACCTACTCCCGGGGGACAGGGGGCCGGGCACTGAGGGCTTTCTTT. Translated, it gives CASSTYSRGTGGRALRAFF.